These 8 T cell receptor beta chains were all obtained from the same sample, sequenced in a study of T cells in Graves' hyperthyroidism and ophthalmopathy. It was RNA transcripts that yielded the amplified TCR beta CDR3 regions. RT-PCR in the first round (using the HTBI primer set) targeted the TCR CDR3. One entry per CDR3 protein, called by TCRdb with MiXCR from the multiplex PCR reads. The data show around 350,000 distinct CDR3 sequences, with approximately 13% seen just once and over 8.5% held by the top ten. Sequencing was carried out using blood. These receptors were collected from a woman aged 18-29 years with Graves' hyperthyroidism.

This clonotype was observed at least ten times. The chain recombines TRBV2 with TRBJ1-2; D uncertain. CDR3 length equals 13 residues. CDR1 and CDR2 (germline): SNHLY, FYNNEI. Deletions cut 7 bases from V and 7 bases from J, with 16 bases between. The CDR3 DNA is TGTGCCAGCATAGATTTTGGTGGAGCTGGCTACACCTTC. As protein: CASIDFGGAGYTF.

This clonotype has a count of ten or more. The V gene is TRBV6-6, the J gene TRBJ2-5; D is unclear. The CDR3 has 13 residues. With 1 base removed from V and 4 bases from J, the gap between germline ends came to 7 bases. Germline-derived CDR1 and CDR2 are MNHNY and SVGAGI (reference sequence). As DNA, the CDR3 is TGTGCCAGCAGTTACTTGAGGAGAGAGACCCAGTACTTC. Its translation is CASSYLRRETQYF.

The chain joins TRBV4-1 to TRBJ1-5; no clear D gene. CDR1 and CDR2 from the germline V gene are MGHRA and YSYEKL. The CDR3 contains 15 residues. The V end was cut by 6 bases, the J end by 3 bases, with 15 bases between. The CDR3 nucleotides read TGCGCCAGCAGTCTCTTCCACGGTTCCAATCAGCCCCAGCATTTT. The encoded protein is CASSLFHGSNQPQHF.

Turning to this clonotype: This may come from a read error, since a much larger clone is one base off. The chain uses TRBV9 and TRBJ2-1; D possibly corresponds to TRBD1 (6 bases). V lost 2 bases and J lost 8, with 17 bases in between. CDR1 and CDR2 from the germline V gene are SGDLS and YYNGEE. This CDR3 has 15 residues. CDR3 sequence: CASSVLVGANDEQFF. The CDR3 DNA follows: TGTGCCAGCAGCGTTCTCGTGGGGGCGAACGATGAGCAGTTCTTC. Using reference TRBV9 and TRBJ2-1 for the parts outside the CDR3, the full variable domain is DSGVTQTPKHLITATGQRVTLRCSPRSGDLSVYWYQQSLDQGLQFLIQYYNGEERAKGNILERFSAQQFPDLHSELNLSSLELGDSALYFCASSVLVGANDEQFFGPGTRLTVL.

This clonotype occurred many times. The chain has TRBV12-3 or TRBV12-4 and TRBJ2-1, with 9 positions matching TRBD2. This CDR3 spans 15 amino acids. With V trimmed by 6 bases and J by 10 bases, 13 bases remained unmatched. This chain's CDR3 is CASSPGTSLLAEQFF. CDR3 nucleotide sequence: TGTGCCAGCAGCCCCGGGACTAGCCTTCTGGCCGAGCAGTTCTTC.

This clonotype has only a few counts. The chain combines TRBV9 with TRBJ2-1, with no clear D. Trimming stripped 3 bases from V and 8 bases from J, with 6 bases between. Per the germline V gene, CDR1 is SGDLS and CDR2 is YYNGEE. There are 11 residues in the CDR3. The CDR3 DNA follows: TGTGCCAGCAGCGCCTTCGATGAGCAGTTCTTC. Its protein is CASSAFDEQFF.

This clonotype came up many times. The rearrangement uses TRBV28 and TRBJ2-7; D may be TRBD2 (5 bases). The CDR3 runs to 12 residues. The V and J ends lost 4 bases and 5 bases respectively, with 9 bases between them. The germline CDR1 and CDR2 sequences are MDHEN and SYDVKM. The CDR3 sequence: CASSSGIDEQYF. CDR3 bases: TGTGCCAGCAGTTCGGGGATTGACGAGCAGTACTTC.

The rearrangement uses TRBV11-2 and TRBJ2-1; D call uncertain. The germline V gene has CDR1 SGHAT and CDR2 FQNNGV. The CDR3 has 15 residues. Between the trimmed V and J ends, which lost 4 bases and 9 bases, there was a span of 19 bases. CDR3 region: CASSSQGTKVGEQFF. In DNA, the CDR3 is TGTGCCAGCAGCTCCCAAGGCACTAAAGTCGGTGAGCAGTTCTTC.